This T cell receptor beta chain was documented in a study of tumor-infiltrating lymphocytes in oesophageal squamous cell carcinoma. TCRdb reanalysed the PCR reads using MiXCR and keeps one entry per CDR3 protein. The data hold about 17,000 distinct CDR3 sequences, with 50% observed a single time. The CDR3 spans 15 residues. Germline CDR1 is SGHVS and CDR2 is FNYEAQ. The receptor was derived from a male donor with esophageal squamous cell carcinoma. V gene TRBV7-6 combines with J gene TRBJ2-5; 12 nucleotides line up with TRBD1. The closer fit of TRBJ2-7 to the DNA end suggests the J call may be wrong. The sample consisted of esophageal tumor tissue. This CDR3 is CASSAGQGASYEQYF. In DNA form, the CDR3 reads TGTGCCAGCAGCGCGGGACAGGGGGCATCCTACGAGCAGTACTTC.